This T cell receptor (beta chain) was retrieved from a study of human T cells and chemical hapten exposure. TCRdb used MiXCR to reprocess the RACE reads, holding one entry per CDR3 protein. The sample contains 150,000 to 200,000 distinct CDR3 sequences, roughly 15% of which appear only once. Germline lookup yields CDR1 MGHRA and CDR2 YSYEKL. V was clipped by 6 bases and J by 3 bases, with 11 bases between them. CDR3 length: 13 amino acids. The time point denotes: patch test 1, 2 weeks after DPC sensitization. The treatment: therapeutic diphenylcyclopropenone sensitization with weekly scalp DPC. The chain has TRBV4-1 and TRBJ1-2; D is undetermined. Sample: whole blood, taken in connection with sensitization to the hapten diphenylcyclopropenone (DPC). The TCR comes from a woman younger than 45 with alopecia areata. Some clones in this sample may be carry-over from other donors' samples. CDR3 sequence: CASRDQADYGYTF. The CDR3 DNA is TGCGCCAGCAGAGATCAGGCGGACTATGGCTACACCTTC.